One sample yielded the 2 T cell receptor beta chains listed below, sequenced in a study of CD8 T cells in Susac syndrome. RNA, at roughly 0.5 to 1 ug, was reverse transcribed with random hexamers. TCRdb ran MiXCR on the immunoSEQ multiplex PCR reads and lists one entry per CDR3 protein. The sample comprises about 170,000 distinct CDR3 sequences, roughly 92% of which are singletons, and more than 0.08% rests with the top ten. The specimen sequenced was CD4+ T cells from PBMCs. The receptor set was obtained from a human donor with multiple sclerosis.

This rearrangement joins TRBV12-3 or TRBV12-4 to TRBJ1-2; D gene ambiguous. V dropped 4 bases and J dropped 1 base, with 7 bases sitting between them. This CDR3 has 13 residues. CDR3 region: CASSSLLNYGYTF. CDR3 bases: TGTGCCAGCAGTTCCCTTCTTAACTATGGCTACACCTTC.

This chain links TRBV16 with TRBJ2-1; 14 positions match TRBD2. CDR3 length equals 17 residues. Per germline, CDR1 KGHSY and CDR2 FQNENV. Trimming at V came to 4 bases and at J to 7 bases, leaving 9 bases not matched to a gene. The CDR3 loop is CASSPRTSGGPLNEQFF. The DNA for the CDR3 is TGTGCCAGCAGCCCCCGGACTAGCGGGGGGCCGTTGAATGAGCAGTTCTTC.